This T cell receptor (beta chain) was observed in a study of shared T cell receptors in the human thymus. Data came from immunoSEQ multiplex PCR; TCRdb stores just in-frame clones and leaves some out. Counted here are under 850,000 clones, approximately 87% occurring once; the ten biggest clones make up around 0.0099%. Germline V lookup: CDR1 LNHNV, CDR2 YYDKDF (reference sequence). V was shortened by 1 base and J by 2 bases, with 12 bases between the two germline ends. The CDR3 extends over 16 amino acids. The same specimen was also included in a second study, on human thymus T cells.

The receptor's source is a boy younger than two with a congenital heart defect. The rearrangement joins TRBV15 to TRBJ1-5; a weak D match, TRBD1 (5 bases). The sequencing sample was made of thymocytes. For the CDR3, the DNA is TGTGCCACCAGCAGAGTGGGAGGGGCCTGCAATCAGCCCCAGCATTTT. It codes for CATSRVGGACNQPQHF.